This TCR beta chain derives from a study of blood T cell repertoires in COVID-19. The overall study: Material from acute and convalescent COVID-19 was sourced from the United States, Italy and Spain.

The CDR3 is 13 residues long. Trimming removed 1 base from V and 7 bases from J, with 8 bases in between. Generated by immunoSEQ multiplex PCR, the TCRdb table keeps only in-frame clones and is missing some. The sample records roughly 190,000 clones, around nine tenths being singletons. This receptor was identified in a man in his sixties or seventies with acute or convalescent COVID-19. Sequences were obtained from peripheral blood. This rearrangement joins TRBV12-3 or TRBV12-4 to TRBJ1-5; no reliable D call. CDR3 nucleotides: TGTGCCAGCAGTTTAGAGCGCCGGCAGCCCCAGCATTTT. This sequence encodes CASSLERRQPQHF.